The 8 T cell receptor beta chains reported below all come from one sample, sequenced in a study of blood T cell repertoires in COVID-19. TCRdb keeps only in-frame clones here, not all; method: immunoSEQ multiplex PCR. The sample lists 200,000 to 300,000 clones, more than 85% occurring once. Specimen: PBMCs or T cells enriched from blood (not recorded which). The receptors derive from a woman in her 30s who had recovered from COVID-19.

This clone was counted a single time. The CDR3 coding sequence is TGTGCCAGCAGCGTGTCAGGGACAGGAGGGATCAATGAGCAGTTCTTC. Protein: CASSVSGTGGINEQFF. The chain combines TRBV9 with TRBJ2-1; 8 bases line up with TRBD1. V lost 2 bases to trimming and J lost 6 bases; unmatched junction nucleotides: 10. The germline V gene encodes CDR1 SGDLS and CDR2 YYNGEE. This CDR3 is built from 16 residues.

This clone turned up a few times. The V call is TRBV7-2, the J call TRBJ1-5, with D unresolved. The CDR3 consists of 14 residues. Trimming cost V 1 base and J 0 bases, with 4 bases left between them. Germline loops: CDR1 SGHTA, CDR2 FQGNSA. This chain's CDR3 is CASSLELSNQPQHF. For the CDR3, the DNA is TGTGCCAGCAGCTTAGAACTTAGCAATCAGCCCCAGCATTTT.

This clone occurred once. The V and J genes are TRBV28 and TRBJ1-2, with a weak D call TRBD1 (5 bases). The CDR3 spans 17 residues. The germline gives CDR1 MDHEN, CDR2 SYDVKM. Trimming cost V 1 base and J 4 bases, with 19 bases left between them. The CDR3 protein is CASSLSSPGPGVYGYTF. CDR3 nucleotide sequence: TGTGCCAGCAGTTTATCGAGCCCGGGCCCGGGGGTCTATGGCTACACCTTC.

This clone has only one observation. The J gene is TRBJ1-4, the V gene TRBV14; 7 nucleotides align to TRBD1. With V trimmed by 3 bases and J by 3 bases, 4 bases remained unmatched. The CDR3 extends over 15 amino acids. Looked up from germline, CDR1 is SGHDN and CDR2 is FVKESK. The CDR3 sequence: CASSQPGQPNEKLFF. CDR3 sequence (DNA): TGTGCCAGCAGCCAGCCGGGACAGCCTAATGAAAAACTGTTTTTT.

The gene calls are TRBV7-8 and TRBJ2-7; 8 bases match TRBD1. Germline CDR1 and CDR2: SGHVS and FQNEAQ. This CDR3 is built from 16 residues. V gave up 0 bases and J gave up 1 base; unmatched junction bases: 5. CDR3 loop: CASSLALTGGSYEQYF. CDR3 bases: TGTGCCAGCAGCTTAGCGTTAACAGGGGGATCCTACGAGCAGTACTTC.

The CDR3 bases are TGTGCCAGCAGCTTCGGGGGGCTCGGCGTGAGTAACACTGAAGCTTTCTTT. Residues: CASSFGGLGVSNTEAFF. V usage is TRBV11-3 and J usage is TRBJ1-1; maybe TRBD1 (6 bases). Trimming took off 3 bases at V and 2 bases at J, with 19 bases between the two ends. This CDR3 region has 17 residues. Per germline, CDR1 SGHNT and CDR2 YENEEA.

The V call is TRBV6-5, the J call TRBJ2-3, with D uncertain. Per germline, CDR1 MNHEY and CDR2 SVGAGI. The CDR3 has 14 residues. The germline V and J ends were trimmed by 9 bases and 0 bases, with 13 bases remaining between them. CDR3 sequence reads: CASATIISTDTQYF. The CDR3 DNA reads TGTGCCAGTGCTACTATAATTAGCACAGATACGCAGTATTTT.

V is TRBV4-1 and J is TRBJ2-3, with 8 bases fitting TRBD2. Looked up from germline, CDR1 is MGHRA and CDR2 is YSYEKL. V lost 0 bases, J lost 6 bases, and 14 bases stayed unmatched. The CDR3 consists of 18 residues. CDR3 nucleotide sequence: TGCGCCAGCAGCCAAGATTCAAGGGTAGCGGGATCCGCGGATACGCAGTATTTT. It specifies CASSQDSRVAGSADTQYF.